This T cell receptor (beta chain) was retrieved from a study of blood T cell repertoires in COVID-19. At the level of the study: Some COVID-19 samples were acute and others convalescent; all came from the United States, Italy and Spain. Sample material is recorded as cDNA or gDNA derived from T cells, B-cell-depleted T cells, or PBMCs.

Per the study methods: Estimation of nucleated cell counts was performed using reference gene primer amplification. The method was immunoSEQ multiplex PCR; TCRdb's version includes in-frame clones alone and lacks a portion of them. For V, J and clone size, that table is used; D and trimming come from the DNA. The table lists around 230,000 clones, 84% of them singletons, with around 2.4% in the top ten. CDR1 is SNHLY and CDR2 is FYNNEI in the germline V gene. The CDR3 has 17 residues. The germline V and J ends were trimmed by 2 bases and 2 bases, with 15 bases remaining between them. The gene calls are TRBV2 and TRBJ2-2, with no clear D. The clonotype was recovered from a man in his forties or fifties who had recovered from COVID-19. Sample: peripheral blood. The CDR3 reads CASSEFPVSYNTGELFF. The CDR3 DNA sequence: TGTGCCAGCAGTGAATTTCCGGTTAGCTACAACACCGGGGAGCTGTTTTTT.